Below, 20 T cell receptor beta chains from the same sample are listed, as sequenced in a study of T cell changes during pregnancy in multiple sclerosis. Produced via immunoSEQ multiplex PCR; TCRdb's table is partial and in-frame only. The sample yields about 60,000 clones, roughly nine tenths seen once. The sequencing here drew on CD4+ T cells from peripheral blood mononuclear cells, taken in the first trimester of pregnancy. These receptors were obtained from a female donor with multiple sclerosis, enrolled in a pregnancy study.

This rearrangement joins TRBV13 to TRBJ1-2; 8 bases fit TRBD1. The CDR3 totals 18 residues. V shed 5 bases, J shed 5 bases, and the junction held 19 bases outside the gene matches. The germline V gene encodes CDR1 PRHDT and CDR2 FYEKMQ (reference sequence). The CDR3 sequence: CASSDRTYKDRGLYGYTF. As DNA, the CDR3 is TGTGCCAGCAGCGACAGGACCTACAAAGACAGGGGATTATATGGCTACACCTTC.

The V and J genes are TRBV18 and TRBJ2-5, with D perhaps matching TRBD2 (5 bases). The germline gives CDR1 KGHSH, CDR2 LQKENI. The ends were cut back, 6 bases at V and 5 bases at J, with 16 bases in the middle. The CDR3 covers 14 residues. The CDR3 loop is CASSLRGSWETQYF. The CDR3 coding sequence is TGTGCCAGCTCGCTCCGAGGGTCTTGGGAGACCCAGTACTTC.

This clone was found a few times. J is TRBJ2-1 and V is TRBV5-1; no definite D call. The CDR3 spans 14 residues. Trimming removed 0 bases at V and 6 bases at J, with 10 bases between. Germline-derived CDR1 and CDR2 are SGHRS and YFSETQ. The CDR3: CASSLVSGANEQFF. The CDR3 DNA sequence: TGCGCCAGCAGCTTGGTCTCAGGCGCCAATGAGCAGTTCTTC.

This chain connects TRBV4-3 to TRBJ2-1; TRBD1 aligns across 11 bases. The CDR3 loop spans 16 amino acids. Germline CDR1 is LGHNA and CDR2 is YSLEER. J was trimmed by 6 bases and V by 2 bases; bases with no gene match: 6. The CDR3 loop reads CASSQSPGQGGNEQFF. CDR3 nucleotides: TGCGCCAGCAGCCAATCTCCGGGACAGGGGGGCAATGAGCAGTTCTTC.

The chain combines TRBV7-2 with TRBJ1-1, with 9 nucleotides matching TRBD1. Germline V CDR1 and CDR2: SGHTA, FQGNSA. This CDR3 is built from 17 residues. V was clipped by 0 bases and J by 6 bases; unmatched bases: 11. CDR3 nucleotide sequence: TGTGCCAGCAGCTTAGCGAAACAGGGGGCGCTTGGAGCTGAAGCTTTCTTT. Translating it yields CASSLAKQGALGAEAFF.

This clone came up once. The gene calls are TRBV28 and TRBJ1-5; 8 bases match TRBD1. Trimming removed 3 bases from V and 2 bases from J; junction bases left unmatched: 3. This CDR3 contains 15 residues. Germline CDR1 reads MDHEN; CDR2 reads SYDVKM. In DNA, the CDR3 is TGTGCCAGCAGTTTGTTGACAGGGGGCAATCAGCCCCAGCATTTT. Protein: CASSLLTGGNQPQHF.

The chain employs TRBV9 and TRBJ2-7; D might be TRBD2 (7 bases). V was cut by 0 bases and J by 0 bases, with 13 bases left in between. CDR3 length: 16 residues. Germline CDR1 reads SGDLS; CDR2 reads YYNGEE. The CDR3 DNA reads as TGTGCCAGCAGCGTAGAGGGGGGGCCGGGCTCCTACGAGCAGTACTTC. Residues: CASSVEGGPGSYEQYF.

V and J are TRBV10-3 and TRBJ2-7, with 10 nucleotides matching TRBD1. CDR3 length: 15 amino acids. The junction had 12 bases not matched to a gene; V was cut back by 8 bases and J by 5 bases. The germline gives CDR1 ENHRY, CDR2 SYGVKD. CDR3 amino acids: CAIGRGQGIPHEQYF. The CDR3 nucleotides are TGTGCCATCGGGAGGGGACAGGGGATTCCCCACGAGCAGTACTTC.

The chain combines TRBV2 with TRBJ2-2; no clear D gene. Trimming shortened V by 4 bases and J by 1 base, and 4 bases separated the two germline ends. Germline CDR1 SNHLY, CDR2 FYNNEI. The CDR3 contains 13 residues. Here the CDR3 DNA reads TGTGCCAGCAGTGCGGGGAACACCGGGGAGCTGTTTTTT. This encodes CASSAGNTGELFF.

The CDR3 bases are TGTGCCAGCAGCAGATGGGACAGGGGTACCGGGGAGCTGTTTTTT. This translates into CASSRWDRGTGELFF. This chain connects TRBV6-6 to TRBJ2-2, with 10 bases fitting TRBD1. In germline, CDR1 is MNHNY, CDR2 SVGAGI (reference sequence). The CDR3 is made up of 15 amino acids. V lost 6 bases and J lost 5; bases outside the gene matches: 6.

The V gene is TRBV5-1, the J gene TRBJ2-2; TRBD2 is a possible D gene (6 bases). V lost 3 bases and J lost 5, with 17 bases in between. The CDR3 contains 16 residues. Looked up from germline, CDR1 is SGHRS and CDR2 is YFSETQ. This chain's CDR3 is CASSSARGRGTGELFF. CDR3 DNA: TGCGCCAGCAGCTCAGCGCGGGGCCGGGGAACCGGGGAGCTGTTTTTT.

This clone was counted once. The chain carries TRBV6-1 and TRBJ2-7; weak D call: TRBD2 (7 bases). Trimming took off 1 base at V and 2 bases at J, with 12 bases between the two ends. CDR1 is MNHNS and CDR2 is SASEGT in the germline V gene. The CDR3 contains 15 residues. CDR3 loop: CASSEDGGGPYEQYF. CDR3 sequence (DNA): TGTGCCAGCAGTGAAGATGGGGGGGGGCCCTACGAGCAGTACTTC.

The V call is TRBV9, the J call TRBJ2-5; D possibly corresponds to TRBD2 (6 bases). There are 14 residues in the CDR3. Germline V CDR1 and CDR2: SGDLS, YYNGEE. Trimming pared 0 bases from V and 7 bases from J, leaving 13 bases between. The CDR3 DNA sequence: TGTGCCAGCAGCGTAGCGGGGGTAAGCACGACCCAGTACTTC. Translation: CASSVAGVSTTQYF.

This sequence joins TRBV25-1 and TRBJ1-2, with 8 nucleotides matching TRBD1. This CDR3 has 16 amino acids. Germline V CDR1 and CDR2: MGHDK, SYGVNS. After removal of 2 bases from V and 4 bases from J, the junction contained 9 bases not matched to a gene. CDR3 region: CASSENLPGTGYGYTF. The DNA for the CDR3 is TGTGCCAGCAGTGAAAATCTTCCCGGGACAGGCTATGGCTACACCTTC.

The CDR3 nucleotides read TGTGCCATCAGTGGCGGGACAGGGGATCTGAGGGAACTGTTTTTT. This encodes CAISGGTGDLRELFF. This chain joins TRBV10-3 and TRBJ1-4; TRBD1 agrees at 10 bases. The CDR3 is 15 amino acids. Germline CDR1 and CDR2: ENHRY and SYGVKD. After removal of 4 bases from V and 12 bases from J, the junction contained 11 bases not matched to a gene.

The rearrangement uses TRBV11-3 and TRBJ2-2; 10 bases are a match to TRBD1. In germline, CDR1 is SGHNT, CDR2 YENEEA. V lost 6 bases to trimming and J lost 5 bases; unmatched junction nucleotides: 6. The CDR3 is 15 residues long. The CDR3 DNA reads TGTGCCAGCAGTCGGGACAGGGGTGGGACCGGGGAGCTGTTTTTT. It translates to CASSRDRGGTGELFF. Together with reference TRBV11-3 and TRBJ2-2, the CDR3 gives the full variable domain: EAGVVQSPRYKIIEKKQPVAFWCNPISGHNTLYWYLQNLGQGPELLIRYENEEAVDDSQLPKDRFSAERLKGVDSTLKIQPAELGDSAVYLCASSRDRGGTGELFFGEGSRLTVL.

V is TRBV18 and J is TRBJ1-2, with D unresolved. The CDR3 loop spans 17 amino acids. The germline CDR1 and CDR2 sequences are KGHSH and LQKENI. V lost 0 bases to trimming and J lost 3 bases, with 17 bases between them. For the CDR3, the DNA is TGTGCCAGCTCACCACCAACGTCATGGAGACGGCACTATGGCTACACCTTC. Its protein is CASSPPTSWRRHYGYTF.

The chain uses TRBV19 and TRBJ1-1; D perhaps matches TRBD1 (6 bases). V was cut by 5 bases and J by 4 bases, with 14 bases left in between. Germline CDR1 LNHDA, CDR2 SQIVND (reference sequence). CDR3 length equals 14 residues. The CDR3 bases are TGTGCCAGTAGTGCACAGGGTATGGGCACTGAAGCTTTCTTT. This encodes CASSAQGMGTEAFF.

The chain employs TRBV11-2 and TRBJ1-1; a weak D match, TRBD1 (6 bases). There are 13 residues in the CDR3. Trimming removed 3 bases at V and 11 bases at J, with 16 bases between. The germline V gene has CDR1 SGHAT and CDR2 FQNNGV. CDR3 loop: CASSFRGGIRAFF. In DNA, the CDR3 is TGTGCCAGCAGCTTCAGGGGAGGGATACGTGCTTTCTTT.

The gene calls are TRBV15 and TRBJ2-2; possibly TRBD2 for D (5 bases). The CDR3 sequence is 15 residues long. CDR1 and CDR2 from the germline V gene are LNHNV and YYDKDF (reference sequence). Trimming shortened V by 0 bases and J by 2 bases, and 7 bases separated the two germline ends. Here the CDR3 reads CATSRDRLNTGELFF. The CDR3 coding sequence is TGTGCCACCAGCAGAGATCGACTAAACACCGGGGAGCTGTTTTTT.